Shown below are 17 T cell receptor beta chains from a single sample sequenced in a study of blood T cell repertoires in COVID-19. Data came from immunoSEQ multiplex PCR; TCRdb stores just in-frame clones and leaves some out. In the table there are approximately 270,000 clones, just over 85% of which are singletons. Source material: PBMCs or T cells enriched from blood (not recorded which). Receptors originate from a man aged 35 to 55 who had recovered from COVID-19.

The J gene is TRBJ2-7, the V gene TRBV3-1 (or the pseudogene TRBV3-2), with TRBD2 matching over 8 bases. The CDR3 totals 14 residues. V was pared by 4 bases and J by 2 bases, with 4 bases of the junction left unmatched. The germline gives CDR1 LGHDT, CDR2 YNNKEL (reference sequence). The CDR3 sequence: CASSRREDAYEQYF. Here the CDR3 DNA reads TGTGCCAGCAGCCGGCGGGAGGACGCCTACGAGCAGTACTTC.

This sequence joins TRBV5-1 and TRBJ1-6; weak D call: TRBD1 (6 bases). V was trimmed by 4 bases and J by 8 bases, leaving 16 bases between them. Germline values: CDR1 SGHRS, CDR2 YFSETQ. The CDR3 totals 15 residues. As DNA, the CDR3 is TGCGCCAGCAGCCTCAGTGCAGGGGTTGATTCACCCCTCCACTTT. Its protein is CASSLSAGVDSPLHF.

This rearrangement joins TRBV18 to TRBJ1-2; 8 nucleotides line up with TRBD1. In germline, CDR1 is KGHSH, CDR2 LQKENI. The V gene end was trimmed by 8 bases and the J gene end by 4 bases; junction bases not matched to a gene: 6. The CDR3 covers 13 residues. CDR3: CASGQGDSYGYTF. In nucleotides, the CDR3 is TGTGCCAGCGGACAGGGAGACAGCTATGGCTACACCTTC.

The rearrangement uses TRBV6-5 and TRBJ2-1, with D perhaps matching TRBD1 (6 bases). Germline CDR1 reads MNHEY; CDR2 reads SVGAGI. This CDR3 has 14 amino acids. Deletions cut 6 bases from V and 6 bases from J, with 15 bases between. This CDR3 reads CASRQGMNLNEQFF. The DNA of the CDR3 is TGTGCCAGCAGGCAGGGGATGAATCTCAATGAGCAGTTCTTC.

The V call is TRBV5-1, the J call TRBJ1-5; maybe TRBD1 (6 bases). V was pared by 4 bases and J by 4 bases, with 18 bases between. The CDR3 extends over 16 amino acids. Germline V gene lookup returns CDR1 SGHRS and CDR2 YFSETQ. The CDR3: CASSAGGQGPNQPQHF. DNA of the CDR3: TGCGCCAGCAGCGCGGGAGGCCAGGGGCCTAATCAGCCCCAGCATTTT.

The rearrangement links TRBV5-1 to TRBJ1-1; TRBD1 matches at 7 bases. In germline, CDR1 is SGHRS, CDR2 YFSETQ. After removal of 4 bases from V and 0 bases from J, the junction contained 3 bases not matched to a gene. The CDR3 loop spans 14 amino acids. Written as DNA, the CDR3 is TGCGCCAGCAGCGGGGGACAGCTGAACACTGAAGCTTTCTTT. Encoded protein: CASSGGQLNTEAFF.

CDR3 residues: CAWAEGTVYGYTF. The DNA for the CDR3 is TGTGCCTGGGCTGAGGGGACTGTCTATGGCTACACCTTC. The chain carries TRBV30 and TRBJ1-2; the D gene is possibly TRBD1 (5 bases). Trimming removed 5 bases from V and 4 bases from J, with 14 bases in between. Germline V gene data show CDR1 as GTSNPN and CDR2 as SVGIG (reference sequence). The CDR3 totals 13 residues. Full variable domain (rest looked up from reference TRBV30 and TRBJ1-2): SQTIHQWPATLVQPVGSPLSLECTVEGTSNPNLYWYRQAAGRGLQLLFYSVGIGQISSEVPQNLSASRPQDRQFILSSKKLLLSDSGFYLCAWAEGTVYGYTFGSGTRLTVV.

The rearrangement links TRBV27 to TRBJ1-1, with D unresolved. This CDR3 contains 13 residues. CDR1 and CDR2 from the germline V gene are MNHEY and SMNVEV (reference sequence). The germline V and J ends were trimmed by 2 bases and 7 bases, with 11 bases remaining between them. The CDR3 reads CASSLRVPGEAFF. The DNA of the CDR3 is TGTGCCAGCAGTTTACGAGTACCGGGTGAAGCTTTCTTT.

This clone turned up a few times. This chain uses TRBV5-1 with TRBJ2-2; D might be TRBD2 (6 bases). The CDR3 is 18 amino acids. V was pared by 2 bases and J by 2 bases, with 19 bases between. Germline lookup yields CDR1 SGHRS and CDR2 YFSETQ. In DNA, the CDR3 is TGCGCCAGCAGCTTTTTTCCTAGCGCTTCCACAAACACCGGGGAGCTGTTTTTT. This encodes CASSFFPSASTNTGELFF.

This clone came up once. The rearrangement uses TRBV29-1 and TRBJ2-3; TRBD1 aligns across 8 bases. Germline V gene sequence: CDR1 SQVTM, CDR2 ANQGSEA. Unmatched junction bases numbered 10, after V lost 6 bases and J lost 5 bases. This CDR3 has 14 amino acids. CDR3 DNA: TGCAGCGTCGCGGGACAGGCTAATTTAGATACGCAGTATTTT. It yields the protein CSVAGQANLDTQYF.

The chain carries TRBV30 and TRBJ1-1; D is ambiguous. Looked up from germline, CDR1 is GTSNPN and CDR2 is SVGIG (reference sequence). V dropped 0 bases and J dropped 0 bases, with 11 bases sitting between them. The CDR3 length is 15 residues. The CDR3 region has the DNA TGTGCCTGGAGTGTACTCGAGGGAATGAACACTGAAGCTTTCTTT. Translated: CAWSVLEGMNTEAFF.

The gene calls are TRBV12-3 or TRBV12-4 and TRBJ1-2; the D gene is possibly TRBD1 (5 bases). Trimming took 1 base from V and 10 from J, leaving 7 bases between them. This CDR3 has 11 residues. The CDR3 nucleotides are TGTGCCAGCAGTTTAGTAGGGGACTACACCTTC. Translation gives CASSLVGDYTF.

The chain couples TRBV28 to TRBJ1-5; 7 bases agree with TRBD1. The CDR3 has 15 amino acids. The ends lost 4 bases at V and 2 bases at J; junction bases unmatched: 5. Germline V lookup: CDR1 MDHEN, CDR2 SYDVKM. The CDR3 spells CASSYKGAGNQPQHF. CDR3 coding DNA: TGTGCCAGCAGTTATAAGGGGGCTGGCAATCAGCCCCAGCATTTT. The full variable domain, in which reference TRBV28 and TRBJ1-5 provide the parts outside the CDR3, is DVKVTQSSRYLVKRTGEKVFLECVQDMDHENMFWYRQDPGLGLRLIYFSYDVKMKEKGDIPEGYSVSREKKERFSLILESASTNQTSMYLCASSYKGAGNQPQHFGDGTRLSIL.

DNA of the CDR3: TGTGCCAGCAGTGGCCCCTCGAGTGGCCGGGGGGCAGATACGCAGTATTTT. Its protein is CASSGPSSGRGADTQYF. This sequence joins TRBV25-1 and TRBJ2-3, with 7 bases matching TRBD2. The junction had 14 bases not matched to a gene; V was cut back by 4 bases and J by 4 bases. The CDR3 has 17 residues. Germline values: CDR1 MGHDK, CDR2 SYGVNS.

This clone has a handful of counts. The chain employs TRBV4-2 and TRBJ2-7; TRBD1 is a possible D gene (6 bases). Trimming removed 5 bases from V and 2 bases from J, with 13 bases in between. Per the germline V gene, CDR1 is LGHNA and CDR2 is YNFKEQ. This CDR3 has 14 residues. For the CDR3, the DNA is TGTGCCAGCAGCTGGGACACGTTCACCTACGAGCAGTACTTC. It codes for CASSWDTFTYEQYF.

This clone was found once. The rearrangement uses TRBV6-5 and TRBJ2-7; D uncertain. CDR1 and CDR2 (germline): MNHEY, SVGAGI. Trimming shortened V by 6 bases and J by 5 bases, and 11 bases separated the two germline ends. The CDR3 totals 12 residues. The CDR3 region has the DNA TGTGCCAGCAGCTCGGAGTTACACGAGCAGTACTTC. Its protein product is CASSSELHEQYF.

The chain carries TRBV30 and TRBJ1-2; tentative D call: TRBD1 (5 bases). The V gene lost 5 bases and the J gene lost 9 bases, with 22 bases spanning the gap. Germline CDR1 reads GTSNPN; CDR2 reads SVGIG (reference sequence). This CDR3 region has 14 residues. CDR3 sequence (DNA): TGTGCCTGGTCGGGCGGGGAGGGACGATATAGCTACACCTTC. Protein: CAWSGGEGRYSYTF.